These T cell receptor beta chains were read from a single sample in a study of cytomegalovirus exposure and HLA in healthy donors. Sequenced by immunoSEQ multiplex PCR; TCRdb stores in-frame clones only, minus some. The repertoire includes some 76,000 clones, 85% to 95% of them detected once, and 1% sits in the top ten. Specimen: PBMCs. These receptors were taken from a woman between 18 and 29 years old in good health and CMV-seronegative. The CDR3 runs from the conserved cysteine through the conserved F or W. A D gene is named only where the DNA matches it firmly. Clone size is stated in some rows and not others, as once, few, many or a class when expanded.

abundance: .
j_gene: TRBJ1-1
v_gene: TRBV7-2
d_gene: .
CDR3aa: CASSLVLGPTEAFF
CDR3nt: TGTGCCAGCAGCTTAGTGTTGGGGCCGACTGAAGCTTTCTTT

abundance: few
j_gene: TRBJ1-4
v_gene: TRBV2
d_gene: TRBD1
CDR3aa: CASSEGQLKLFF
CDR3nt: TGTGCCAGCAGTGAGGGACAGTTAAAACTGTTTTTT

abundance: .
j_gene: TRBJ2-7
v_gene: TRBV30
d_gene: .
CDR3aa: CAWSSGVGYEQYF
CDR3nt: TGTGCCTGGAGCTCGGGGGTAGGTTACGAGCAGTACTTC

abundance: once
j_gene: TRBJ2-5
v_gene: TRBV2
d_gene: TRBD2
CDR3aa: CASSERAGGSGETQYF
CDR3nt: TGTGCCAGCAGTGAAAGAGCGGGGGGTTCGGGAGAGACCCAGTACTTC

abundance: .
j_gene: TRBJ2-5
v_gene: TRBV29-1
d_gene: .
CDR3aa: CTAAFNYETQYF
CDR3nt: TGCACCGCCGCCTTTAACTATGAGACCCAGTACTTC

abundance: .
j_gene: TRBJ2-3
v_gene: TRBV5-1
d_gene: TRBD1
CDR3aa: CASSLAGQGATDTQYF
CDR3nt: TGCGCCAGCAGCTTGGCGGGACAGGGGGCTACAGATACGCAGTATTTT

abundance: .
j_gene: TRBJ2-7
v_gene: TRBV18
d_gene: .
CDR3aa: CASSPTGSHEQYF
CDR3nt: TGTGCCAGCTCACCAACAGGGAGTCACGAGCAGTACTTC

abundance: .
j_gene: TRBJ2-1
v_gene: TRBV29-1
d_gene: .
CDR3aa: CSVEGSDGSSSYNEQFF
CDR3nt: TGCAGCGTTGAAGGTAGCGATGGGTCGAGCTCCTACAATGAGCAGTTCTTC

abundance: .
j_gene: TRBJ2-1
v_gene: TRBV4-3
d_gene: TRBD2
CDR3aa: CASSQAVAGGRNEQFF
CDR3nt: TGCGCCAGCAGCCAAGCTGTAGCGGGGGGGCGGAATGAGCAGTTCTTC

abundance: .
j_gene: TRBJ2-2
v_gene: TRBV10-3
d_gene: TRBD1
CDR3aa: CAIRDRDNTGELFF
CDR3nt: TGTGCCATCAGGGACAGGGATAACACCGGGGAGCTGTTTTTT

abundance: once
j_gene: TRBJ2-4
v_gene: TRBV2
d_gene: .
CDR3aa: CASRAGLALAKNIQYF
CDR3nt: TGTGCCAGCAGGGCAGGGCTGGCCTTAGCCAAAAACATTCAGTACTTC

abundance: .
j_gene: TRBJ2-2
v_gene: TRBV5-6
d_gene: .
CDR3aa: CASSFVGAAGELFF
CDR3nt: TGTGCCAGCAGCTTTGTGGGGGCGGCCGGGGAGCTGTTTTTT

abundance: .
j_gene: TRBJ2-7
v_gene: TRBV7-2
d_gene: .
CDR3aa: CASSFYSSYEQYF
CDR3nt: TGTGCCAGCAGCTTTTACAGCTCCTACGAGCAGTACTTC

abundance: .
j_gene: TRBJ2-1
v_gene: TRBV10-3
d_gene: TRBD2
CDR3aa: CAISESWTSRPNNEQFF
CDR3nt: TGTGCCATCAGTGAGTCTTGGACTAGCAGGCCGAACAATGAGCAGTTCTTC

abundance: .
j_gene: TRBJ2-1
v_gene: TRBV4-1
d_gene: TRBD2
CDR3aa: CASSDPGTSADNEQFF
CDR3nt: TGCGCCAGCAGCGACCCCGGGACTAGCGCGGACAATGAGCAGTTCTTC

abundance: .
j_gene: TRBJ2-1
v_gene: TRBV7-2
d_gene: TRBD2
CDR3aa: CASSFLAAYNEQFF
CDR3nt: TGTGCCAGCAGCTTTCTAGCGGCGTACAATGAGCAGTTCTTC

abundance: .
j_gene: TRBJ2-7
v_gene: TRBV7-2
d_gene: .
CDR3aa: CASSPGTHSPFPYEQYF
CDR3nt: TGTGCCAGCAGTCCCGGGACACATAGTCCCTTTCCGTACGAGCAGTACTTC

abundance: .
j_gene: TRBJ1-1
v_gene: TRBV13
d_gene: TRBD1
CDR3aa: CASSYLGGRRAFF
CDR3nt: TGTGCCAGCAGCTACCTAGGGGGCCGGCGAGCTTTCTTT

abundance: .
j_gene: TRBJ1-2
v_gene: TRBV9
d_gene: .
CDR3aa: CASSSNRVGYTF
CDR3nt: TGTGCCAGCAGCTCGAACAGGGTCGGCTACACCTTC

abundance: few
j_gene: TRBJ1-1
v_gene: TRBV28
d_gene: TRBD1
CDR3aa: CASSLWATGVAEAFF
CDR3nt: TGTGCCAGCAGTTTATGGGCCACAGGGGTAGCTGAAGCTTTCTTT

abundance: .
j_gene: TRBJ1-3
v_gene: TRBV7-8
d_gene: .
CDR3aa: CASSLAPGFTGNTIYF
CDR3nt: TGTGCCAGCAGCTTAGCGCCAGGGTTCACTGGAAACACCATATATTTT

abundance: .
j_gene: TRBJ2-1
v_gene: TRBV7-8
d_gene: .
CDR3aa: CASSLEGGINEQFF
CDR3nt: TGTGCCAGCAGCTTAGAGGGAGGCATTAATGAGCAGTTCTTC

abundance: .
j_gene: TRBJ2-2
v_gene: TRBV4-2
d_gene: .
CDR3aa: CASSLSVPLGNTGELFF
CDR3nt: TGTGCCAGCAGCCTCTCAGTACCCCTGGGCAACACCGGGGAGCTGTTTTTT

abundance: .
j_gene: TRBJ1-1
v_gene: TRBV5-4
d_gene: TRBD1
CDR3aa: CASKMDRDTEAFF
CDR3nt: TGTGCCAGCAAAATGGACAGGGACACTGAAGCTTTCTTT

abundance: .
j_gene: TRBJ1-1
v_gene: TRBV27
d_gene: .
CDR3aa: CASKKGYTEAFF
CDR3nt: TGTGCCAGCAAGAAGGGGTACACTGAAGCTTTCTTT

abundance: .
j_gene: TRBJ1-4
v_gene: TRBV10-1
d_gene: .
CDR3aa: CASRGEGGPTNEKLFF
CDR3nt: TGCGCCAGCAGGGGGGAGGGGGGCCCAACTAATGAAAAACTGTTTTTT

abundance: .
j_gene: TRBJ2-7
v_gene: TRBV19
d_gene: TRBD1
CDR3aa: CASSWGQGIHEQYF
CDR3nt: TGTGCCAGTAGTTGGGGACAGGGTATCCACGAGCAGTACTTC

abundance: .
j_gene: TRBJ2-7
v_gene: TRBV7-2
d_gene: TRBD2
CDR3aa: CASSLVEEAGDYEQYF
CDR3nt: TGTGCCAGCAGCTTAGTCGAGGAAGCGGGGGACTACGAGCAGTACTTC

abundance: .
j_gene: TRBJ1-5
v_gene: TRBV30
d_gene: .
CDR3aa: CALDIPYQPQHF
CDR3nt: TGTGCCTTGGACATCCCCTATCAGCCCCAGCATTTT